These 20 T cell receptor beta chains originate from one sample sequenced in a study of CD8+CD57+ T cells in acquired aplastic anemia. Individuals selected for sequencing had exhibited CD8+CD57+ cell expansion on flow cytometry. The use of genomic DNA as template underpinned the TCR beta VDJ and CDR3 profiling. TCRdb processed the reads anew with MiXCR; each CDR3 protein has one entry. The repertoire consists of approximately 250,000 distinct CDR3 sequences, with approximately 79% occurring once and the leading ten covering less than 50%. The specimen sequenced was sorted CD4+, CD8+, or CD8+CD57+ T cells (not recorded which) from PBMCs. Receptors were obtained from a human donor with aplastic anemia.

V and J are TRBV10-3 and TRBJ2-7; 9 positions agree with TRBD1. Germline V gives CDR1 ENHRY, CDR2 SYGVKD. V lost 4 bases to trimming and J lost 4 bases; unmatched junction nucleotides: 8. This CDR3 region has 15 residues. For the CDR3, the DNA is TGTGCCATCAGTGCAGGGACAGGGATGCGTTACGAGCAGTACTTC. The encoded protein is CAISAGTGMRYEQYF.

Points on this clonotype: A junction end diverges from the germline sequence, so it may reflect a read error. The V and J genes are TRBV7-9 and TRBJ1-2; D unclear. The length of the CDR3 is 14 residues. Germline V gives CDR1 SEHNR, CDR2 FQNEAQ (reference sequence). CDR3 protein: CASSLVPGELFYAF. In DNA form, the CDR3 reads TGTGCCAGCAGCTTAGTACCTGGGGAGCTGTTTTATGCCTTC. Variable domain in full (rest from reference TRBV7-9 and TRBJ1-2): DTGVSQNPRHKITKRGQNVTFRCDPISEHNRLYWYRQTLGQGPEFLTYFQNEAQLEKSRLLSDRFSAERPKGSFSTLEIQRTEQGDSAMYLCASSLVPGELFYAFGSGTRLTVV.

The chain links TRBV7-8 to TRBJ2-7, with unresolved D. Germline loops: CDR1 SGHVS, CDR2 FQNEAQ. The CDR3 covers 16 residues. Trimming shortened V by 5 bases and J by 6 bases, and 23 bases separated the two germline ends. CDR3 loop: CASSPPKRRPDGEQYF. In DNA form, the CDR3 reads TGTGCCAGCAGCCCCCCGAAGAGGCGTCCGGACGGCGAGCAGTACTTC.

In this sample, this clonotype turned up a few times. J is TRBJ2-5 and V is TRBV7-6; 10 nucleotides align to TRBD1. Unmatched junction bases numbered 2, after V lost 5 bases and J lost 5 bases. CDR1 and CDR2 (germline): SGHVS, FNYEAQ. This CDR3 spans 13 amino acids. The CDR3 sequence: CASSGQGGETQYF. CDR3 nucleotides: TGTGCCAGCAGCGGACAGGGGGGGGAGACCCAGTACTTC.

Details on this clonotype: One junction end disagrees with the germline gene, perhaps due to a read error. The chain's CDR3 is CASSGIGSSANTQFF. The CDR3 DNA reads TGTGCCAGCAGTGGGATAGGGAGTTCTGCCAATACGCAGTTCTTT. This chain connects TRBV25-1 to TRBJ2-3; tentative D call: TRBD2 (5 bases). This CDR3 has 15 amino acids. The germline CDR1 and CDR2 sequences are MGHDK and SYGVNS.

V usage is TRBV7-3 and J usage is TRBJ1-4, with D tentatively TRBD1 (6 bases). This CDR3 contains 15 residues. Trimming took off 0 bases at V and 17 bases at J, with 22 bases between the two ends. The germline V gene encodes CDR1 SGHTA and CDR2 FQGTGA. The CDR3 DNA follows: TGTGCCAGCAGCTTAACCGGGACACCTAATAAACAGTATTTTTTT. Its protein product is CASSLTGTPNKQYFF. Drawing the rest from reference TRBV7-3 and TRBJ1-4, the complete variable domain is GAGVSQTPSNKVTEKGKYVELRCDPISGHTALYWYRQSLGQGPEFLIYFQGTGAADDSGLPNDRFFAVRPEGSVSTLKIQRTERGDSAVYLCASSLTGTPNKQYFFGSGTQLSVL.

This chain links TRBV15 with TRBJ2-7; D is perhaps TRBD2 (5 bases). The germline V gene has CDR1 LNHNV and CDR2 YYDKDF (reference sequence). This CDR3 has 14 amino acids. The V and J ends lost 10 bases and 3 bases respectively, with 19 bases between them. CDR3 residues: CASSSVRGNYEQYF. Written as DNA, the CDR3 is TGTGCCAGCAGTAGCGTCCGGGGTAACTACGAGCAGTACTTC.

About this clonotype: No conserved phenylalanine or tryptophan ends this CDR3, so it is likely a read error. The DNA is left out, because the CDR3 cannot be placed on it with certainty; the CDR3 is given as TCRdb lists it. The V gene is TRBV7-9, the J gene TRBJ2-5; the listed D gene, TRBD2, was not tested against the DNA. Ends included, the CDR3 has 12 residues. CDR1 and CDR2 from the germline V gene are SEHNR and FQNEAQ (reference sequence). CDR3 sequence reads: CASSFDRSGGCY.

The chain couples TRBV3-1 to TRBJ2-7, with a possible D match to TRBD2 (5 bases). The CDR3 spans 13 residues. The germline V gene encodes CDR1 LGHDT and CDR2 YNNKEL (reference sequence). Between the trimmed V and J ends, which lost 3 bases and 4 bases, there was a span of 10 bases. The CDR3 protein is CASSQQRGYEQYF. The CDR3 bases are TGTGCCAGCAGCCAGCAGAGAGGGTACGAGCAGTACTTC.

The V gene is TRBV9, the J gene TRBJ1-1; D gene uncertain. The CDR3 is 15 residues long. Looked up from germline, CDR1 is SGDLS and CDR2 is YYNGEE. V lost 0 bases and J lost 12, with 21 bases in between. Here the CDR3 DNA reads TGTGCCAGCAGCGTAGTGGGCATCTGGGAATTCACCCCTTTCTTT. Its translation: CASSVVGIWEFTPFF.

The V call is TRBV7-8, the J call TRBJ2-7; D is possibly TRBD1 or TRBD2 (5 bases each). The germline V and J ends were trimmed by 3 bases and 2 bases, with 8 bases remaining between them. The CDR3 covers 13 residues. Germline CDR1 is SGHVS and CDR2 is FQNEAQ. The CDR3 sequence: CASSLGRPYEQYF. The CDR3, as DNA: TGTGCCAGCAGCTTGGGACGGCCCTACGAGCAGTACTTC.

Turning to this clonotype: Germline is not matched at one junction end, which may reflect a read error. This chain joins TRBV2 and TRBJ2-5; D may be TRBD1 (7 bases). The germline V gene has CDR1 SNHLY and CDR2 FYNNEI. The CDR3 runs 12 residues. For the CDR3, the DNA is TGTGCCGGAGGGGGCGCTAGGACGAATACGCACTTC. Residues: CAGGGARTNTHF. The whole variable domain, remainder taken from reference TRBV2 and TRBJ2-5, is EPEVTQTPSHQVTQMGQEVILRCVPISNHLYFYWYRQILGQKVEFLVSFYNNEISEKSEIFDDQFSVERPDGSNFTLKIRSTKLEDSAMYFCAGGGARTNTHFGPGTRLLVL.

This clonotype was picked up one time. The V gene is TRBV7-2, the J gene TRBJ2-7; D is unclear. V was pared by 6 bases and J by 3 bases, with 27 bases between. The CDR3 length is 18 residues. Looked up from germline, CDR1 is SGHTA and CDR2 is FQGNSA. CDR3 DNA: TGTGCCAGCAGTTCGCCCTTGGAAGAGACCCAGTTCTTCTACGAGCAGTACGTC. Protein sequence: CASSSPLEETQFFYEQYV.

V usage is TRBV7-2 and J usage is TRBJ2-1; D is perhaps TRBD2 (5 bases). This CDR3 region has 17 residues. CDR1 SGHTA and CDR2 FQGNSA come from the germline V gene. Trimming removed 0 bases from V and 5 bases from J, with 17 bases in between. Written as DNA, the CDR3 is TGTGCCAGCAGCTTAGCGGGAGCTCCCGATACGCACAATGAGCAGTTCTTC. As protein: CASSLAGAPDTHNEQFF.

This chain joins TRBV19 and TRBJ2-3, with D possibly being TRBD1 (5 bases). The assigned J gene may be wrong: the sequence end matches TRBJ1-1 better. The germline V gene has CDR1 LNHDA and CDR2 SQIVND (reference sequence). The CDR3 sequence is 14 residues long. The CDR3 sequence: CASSLGAGHTEAFF. The CDR3 DNA follows: TGTGCCAGCAGCTTAGGGGCAGGGCACACTGAAGCTTTCTTT.

With respect to this clonotype: Compared with germline, one end of the junction differs, possibly owing to a read error. CDR3 protein: CASSLAGGIDKQPQHF. The CDR3 nucleotides are TGTGCCAGCAGCTTAGCGGGGGGGATCGACAAGCAGCCTCAGCATTTT. This chain uses TRBV7-8 with TRBJ1-5, with a tentative D call TRBD1 (5 bases). CDR1 and CDR2 (germline): SGHVS, FQNEAQ. The CDR3 contains 16 residues.

V usage is TRBV5-5 and J usage is TRBJ2-5; D may match TRBD1 or TRBD2 (6 bases each). V lost 5 bases and J 4 bases, leaving 18 bases between the germline ends. The length of the CDR3 is 15 residues. Germline CDR1 is SGHKS and CDR2 is YYEKEE (reference sequence). CDR3 in amino acids: CASSLRGTWGETQYF. The CDR3 bases are TGTGCCAGCAGTTTGAGGGGGACTTGGGGAGAGACCCAGTACTTC.

The table lists this clonotype with a count of one. J is TRBJ2-1 and V is TRBV19; D might be TRBD1 or TRBD2, each matching 6 bases. The V end lost 6 bases, the J end lost 11 bases, and 26 bases lay between the germline ends. The CDR3 spans 16 residues. From germline, CDR1 is LNHDA and CDR2 SQIVND (reference sequence). The CDR3 nucleotides are TGTGCCAGTAGCAAGGGGGGCGGAACCGGTCAGGATCAGCAGTTCTTC. Amino acids: CASSKGGGTGQDQQFF.

This rearrangement joins TRBV7-9 to TRBJ2-7, with TRBD2 matching 10 bases. Germline V lookup: CDR1 SEHNR, CDR2 FQNEAQ (reference sequence). The CDR3 loop spans 18 amino acids. Unmatched junction bases numbered 12, after V lost 3 bases and J lost 1 base. The CDR3 DNA follows: TGTGCCAGCAGCTTTCAACGAAGCGGGGGGGCCGATTCCTACGAGCAGTACGTC. Protein product: CASSFQRSGGADSYEQYV.

The chain is built from TRBV7-8 and TRBJ1-3, with D possibly matching TRBD1 (5 bases). From germline, CDR1 is SGHVS and CDR2 FQNEAQ. The V gene lost 0 bases and the J gene lost 8 bases, with 20 bases spanning the gap. This CDR3 has 17 residues. The CDR3: CASSLAGRPDTQYTIYF. The CDR3 DNA is TGTGCCAGCAGCTTAGCGGGACGGCCCGATACGCAGTACACCATATATTTT.